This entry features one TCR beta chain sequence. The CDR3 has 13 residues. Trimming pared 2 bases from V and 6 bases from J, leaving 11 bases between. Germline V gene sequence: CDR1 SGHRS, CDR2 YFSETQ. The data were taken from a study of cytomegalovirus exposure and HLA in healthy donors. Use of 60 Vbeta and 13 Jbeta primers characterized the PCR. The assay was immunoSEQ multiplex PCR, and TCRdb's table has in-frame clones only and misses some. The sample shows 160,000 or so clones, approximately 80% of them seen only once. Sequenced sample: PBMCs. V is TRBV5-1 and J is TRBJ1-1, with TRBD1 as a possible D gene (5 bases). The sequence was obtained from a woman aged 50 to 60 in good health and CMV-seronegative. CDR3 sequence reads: CASSFLGESEAFF. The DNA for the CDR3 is TGCGCCAGCAGCTTTTTAGGGGAATCTGAAGCTTTCTTT.